One sample yielded the 17 T cell receptor beta chains listed below, sequenced in a study of early T cells in non-severe SARS-CoV-2 infection. TCRdb reprocessed the 5' RACE reads with MiXCR, giving one entry per CDR3 protein. The sample yields about 59,000 distinct CDR3 sequences, roughly 10% seen once. Sequencing was done on a sample of whole blood. These receptors all come from an adult who was a healthcare worker with PCR-confirmed SARS-CoV-2 infection or an uninfected control (not recorded which).

On this clonotype: The junction departs from germline at one end; a sequencing error may be responsible. This chain connects TRBV30 to TRBJ1-2; D not resolved. Germline-derived CDR1 and CDR2 are GTSNPN and SVGIG (reference sequence). This CDR3 is 12 amino acids long. In nucleotides, the CDR3 is TGTGCCTGGAAGTTCCTTGGCTATGGCTGCACCTTC. Translated: CAWKFLGYGCTF.

This clonotype was counted a single time. The chain joins TRBV6-2 or TRBV6-3 to TRBJ2-7; either TRBD1 or TRBD2 may fit D (5 bases each). V gave up 7 bases and J gave up 7 bases, with 20 bases separating them. The CDR3 runs to 14 residues. Looked up from germline, CDR1 is MNHEY and CDR2 is SVGEGT. Here the CDR3 reads CASNSYQGTGEQYF. In DNA form, the CDR3 reads TGTGCCAGCAATTCCTATCAGGGAACGGGGGAGCAGTACTTC.

This clonotype showed up just a few times. The V and J genes are TRBV4-3 and TRBJ2-1; D perhaps matches TRBD1 (5 bases). CDR3 size: 17 residues. Germline CDR1 is LGHNA and CDR2 is YSLEER. V was shortened by 0 bases and J by 2 bases, with 14 bases between the two germline ends. As DNA, the CDR3 is TGCGCCAGCAGCCAAGATCTTGGGGCCAGGGCCTACAATGAGCAGTTCTTC. This codes for CASSQDLGARAYNEQFF.

As to this clonotype: It may be a read error: a sequence one base away is much more abundant. The chain recombines TRBV6-6 with TRBJ2-7; 7 nucleotides agree with TRBD1. Germline V gene data show CDR1 as MNHNY and CDR2 as SVGAGI (reference sequence). This CDR3 spans 18 amino acids. The CDR3: CASTYPRQGRQGPYEQYF. The DNA of the CDR3 is TGTGCCAGCACTTACCCTCGGCAAGGTCGACAGGGCCCCTACGAGCAGTACTTC.

The table lists this clonotype with many counts. The J gene is TRBJ2-5, the V gene TRBV29-1; 14 bases fit TRBD2. The CDR3 totals 13 residues. J was trimmed by 4 bases and V by 7 bases; bases with no gene match: 2. Germline-derived CDR1 and CDR2 are SQVTM and ANQGSEA. CDR3 DNA sequence: TGCAGCGGACTAGCGGGGGGGCCAGAGACCCAGTACTTC. Translated: CSGLAGGPETQYF.

V is TRBV3-1 and J is TRBJ1-1; D remains unclear. The germline CDR1 and CDR2 sequences are LGHDT and YNNKEL (reference sequence). V shed 1 base and J shed 2 bases, with 5 bases lying between them. This CDR3 region has 13 residues. The CDR3 nucleotides are TGTGCCAGCAGCCAAGTTCCAAACACTGAAGCTTTCTTT. Encoded protein: CASSQVPNTEAFF.

This clonotype was counted between two and nine times. The chain is built from TRBV19 and TRBJ2-6; TRBD1 aligns across 7 bases. The V gene end was trimmed by 6 bases and the J gene end by 1 base; junction bases not matched to a gene: 3. This CDR3 has 15 amino acids. Germline V gene lookup returns CDR1 LNHDA and CDR2 SQIVND (reference sequence). The CDR3 reads CASRTGTSGANVLTF. The CDR3 nucleotides read TGTGCCAGTAGGACAGGGACGTCTGGGGCCAACGTCCTGACTTTC.

This clonotype was found a few times. Written as DNA, the CDR3 is TGTGCCAGCAGCCCCCGTCTAGAGAATTCACCCCTCCACTTT. Translating it yields CASSPRLENSPLHF. This chain connects TRBV11-2 to TRBJ1-6; no firm D call. Germline CDR1 is SGHAT and CDR2 is FQNNGV. The CDR3 runs 14 residues. Trimming removed 5 bases from V and 7 bases from J, with 12 bases in between.

This clonotype was seen repeatedly, ten times or more. DNA of the CDR3: TGTGCCAGCAGCTTGGGCAGGGACCAGCCCCAGCATTTT. Amino acid sequence: CASSLGRDQPQHF. The rearrangement uses TRBV7-2 and TRBJ1-5, with a weak D call TRBD1 (5 bases). Trimming took off 3 bases at V and 7 bases at J, with 10 bases between the two ends. The CDR3 totals 13 residues. Germline V CDR1 and CDR2: SGHTA, FQGNSA.

V is TRBV6-2 or TRBV6-3 and J is TRBJ2-3; a possible D gene is TRBD2 (7 bases). Deletions cut 5 bases from V and 6 bases from J, with 15 bases between. This CDR3 is 14 amino acids long. From germline, CDR1 is MNHEY and CDR2 SVGEGT. The CDR3 protein is CASSPRGPGDTQYF. The CDR3 nucleotides read TGTGCCAGCAGTCCGCGGGGGCCGGGGGATACGCAGTATTTT.

This clonotype was observed many times. The chain has TRBV30 and TRBJ2-1; D is ambiguous. This CDR3 contains 13 residues. Trimming left V 5 bases short and J 4 bases short, with 12 bases between. CDR1 and CDR2 from the germline V gene are GTSNPN and SVGIG (reference sequence). In DNA, the CDR3 is TGTGCCTGGGCTGTCAGCCTTTACAATGAGCAGTTCTTC. Residues: CAWAVSLYNEQFF. The entire variable domain, with the rest obtained from reference TRBV30 and TRBJ2-1, is as follows: SQTIHQWPATLVQPVGSPLSLECTVEGTSNPNLYWYRQAAGRGLQLLFYSVGIGQISSEVPQNLSASRPQDRQFILSSKKLLLSDSGFYLCAWAVSLYNEQFFGPGTRLTVL.

This clonotype was counted ten times or more. The V gene is TRBV6-2 or TRBV6-3, the J gene TRBJ1-2; no reliable D call. Germline loops: CDR1 MNHEY, CDR2 SVGEGT. The CDR3 extends over 11 amino acids. The germline V and J ends were trimmed by 4 bases and 4 bases, with 4 bases remaining between them. The CDR3 here is CASSWSYGYTF. As DNA, the CDR3 is TGTGCCAGCAGTTGGTCCTATGGCTACACCTTC.

In this sample, this clonotype turned up a few times. This chain links TRBV6-2 or TRBV6-3 with TRBJ2-7; a possible D gene is TRBD2 (6 bases). The CDR3 spans 16 residues. CDR1 and CDR2 (germline): MNHEY, SVGEGT. The V gene lost 2 bases and the J gene lost 6 bases, with 20 bases spanning the gap. The CDR3, as DNA: TGTGCCAGCAGTTACAGCCCCGAACTAGCCAGGACCGAGCAGTACTTC. Its translation is CASSYSPELARTEQYF.

This chain joins TRBV5-5 and TRBJ2-3; the D is unclear. V was clipped by 2 bases and J by 2 bases, with 9 bases between them. The CDR3 loop spans 14 amino acids. CDR1 and CDR2 from the germline V gene are SGHKS and YYEKEE (reference sequence). This CDR3 reads CASSFPGHTDTQYF. For the CDR3, the DNA is TGTGCCAGCAGCTTCCCCGGGCACACAGATACGCAGTATTTT.

V usage is TRBV12-5 and J usage is TRBJ2-3; 7 bases map to TRBD1. Trimming removed 3 bases from V and 0 bases from J; junction bases left unmatched: 6. Germline V lookup: CDR1 LGHNT, CDR2 FRNRAP. The CDR3 spans 16 residues. The CDR3 coding sequence is TGTGCTAGTGGTTTCATCCGGGACAGTAGCACAGATACGCAGTATTTT. Its protein is CASGFIRDSSTDTQYF.

This sequence joins TRBV29-1 and TRBJ2-2; 10 bases align to TRBD1. The CDR3 runs 17 residues. Unmatched junction bases numbered 17, after V lost 7 bases and J lost 6 bases. CDR1 is SQVTM, CDR2 ANQGSEA, per germline. Written as DNA, the CDR3 is TGCAGCGCCGCCACCTTGGGGGGACAGGGGACTTCCGGGGAGCTGTTTTTT. The encoded protein is CSAATLGGQGTSGELFF.

This clonotype was counted at least ten times. The chain employs TRBV7-2 and TRBJ2-3; 16 bases agree with TRBD2. The CDR3 length is 18 residues. V trimming: 5 bases; J trimming: 2 bases; junction bases outside the gene matches: 7. The V gene's germline CDR1 is SGHTA and CDR2 FQGNSA. CDR3 nucleotides: TGTGCCAGCAGCCCAGGGACTAGCGGGGGGGCGTTCACAGATACGCAGTATTTT. Translating it yields CASSPGTSGGAFTDTQYF.